The 23 T cell receptor beta chains below were found in one sample sequenced in a study of identical twins (dated by TCRdb to the mid-2010s). Library creation used 5' RACE. This sample was sequenced with an Illumina HiSeq 2000. In TCRdb, the public reads were trimmed at Q25 with fastp and aligned with MiXCR, with productive beta chains retained. Records with the same CDR3 protein are collapsed into one entry carrying the most frequent genes and DNA. The sample yields approximately 210,000 distinct CDR3 sequences; 6.5% were counted once. Just over 14% of the sample is held by the ten biggest clonotypes. The sample also formed part of further work on T cells expressing NK-cell markers.

The sequenced material came from CD8+ T cells sorted from blood. All receptors derive from a woman between 18 and 29 years old in good health.

This clonotype was recorded many times. The J gene is TRBJ1-2, the V gene TRBV7-2; 7 bases are a match to TRBD1. The CDR3 contains 15 residues. Germline CDR1 is SGHTA and CDR2 is FQGNSA. V dropped 5 bases and J dropped 4; count of bases not matched to a gene: 10. CDR3 residues: CASSGWTGEGYGYTF. The DNA for the CDR3 is TGTGCCAGCAGCGGATGGACAGGAGAAGGCTATGGCTACACCTTC.

The chain combines TRBV12-5 with TRBJ2-7; D gene ambiguous. This CDR3 comprises 15 residues. Germline V gene data show CDR1 as LGHNT and CDR2 as FRNRAP. Trimming removed 6 bases at V and 5 bases at J, with 20 bases between. The chain's CDR3 is CASGRSGSLEDEQYF. The DNA for the CDR3 is TGTGCTAGTGGCCGGTCGGGCAGCTTAGAGGACGAGCAGTACTTC.

This chain connects TRBV6-1 to TRBJ1-5; possibly TRBD1 for D (6 bases). The V end was cut by 6 bases, the J end by 5 bases, with 14 bases between. In germline, CDR1 is MNHNS, CDR2 SASEGT. The CDR3 runs to 14 residues. The CDR3 loop reads CASSPRRGDQPQHF. CDR3 nucleotides: TGTGCCAGCAGCCCCCGCAGGGGTGATCAGCCCCAGCATTTT.

This clonotype has at least ten counts. The chain recombines TRBV16 with TRBJ1-1; possibly TRBD1 for D (6 bases). CDR3 length equals 16 residues. With 0 bases removed from V and 2 bases from J, the gap between germline ends came to 13 bases. CDR1 and CDR2 from the germline V gene are KGHSY and FQNENV. CDR3 in amino acids: CASSQSPSTGNTEAFF. CDR3 in DNA: TGTGCCAGCAGCCAATCCCCCTCGACAGGCAACACTGAAGCTTTCTTT. The variable domain in full, completed from reference TRBV16 and TRBJ1-1, reads GEEVAQTPKHLVRGEGQKAKLYCAPIKGHSYVFWYQQVLKNEFKFLISFQNENVFDETGMPKERFSAKCLPNSPCSLEIQATKLEDSAVYFCASSQSPSTGNTEAFFGQGTRLTVV.

This clonotype was observed a handful of times. The chain carries TRBV12-5 and TRBJ2-2, with D uncertain. Trimming left V 1 base short and J 5 bases short, with 8 bases between. Germline CDR1 reads LGHNT; CDR2 reads FRNRAP. This CDR3 is built from 14 residues. The CDR3 reads CASGLGGLTGELFF. The CDR3, as DNA: TGTGCTAGTGGTTTGGGGGGATTAACCGGGGAGCTGTTTTTT.

This clonotype was counted ten times or more. The V call is TRBV12-3 or TRBV12-4, the J call TRBJ2-3, with 7 positions matching TRBD1. The V and J ends lost 4 bases and 6 bases, in that order; junction bases with no gene match: 7. This CDR3 contains 14 residues. CDR3 region: CASSWVQGMDTQYF. CDR3 coding DNA: TGTGCCAGCAGTTGGGTACAGGGGATGGATACGCAGTATTTT.

There are many counts of this clonotype. The J gene is TRBJ2-1, the V gene TRBV10-1, with 11 bases identical to TRBD2. Germline V gene lookup returns CDR1 WNHNN and CDR2 SYGVQD (reference sequence). The CDR3 is made up of 16 amino acids. The V and J ends lost 2 bases and 8 bases, in that order; junction bases with no gene match: 8. In DNA, the CDR3 is TGCGCCAGCAGTGAGCCCAGAGTAGCGGGAGGGCATGAGCAGTTCTTC. Translating gives CASSEPRVAGGHEQFF.

The chain employs TRBV4-3 and TRBJ1-6; D might be TRBD1 (6 bases). The V gene lost 4 bases and the J gene lost 0 bases, with 13 bases spanning the gap. The V gene's germline CDR1 is LGHNA and CDR2 YSLEER. This CDR3 is 17 amino acids long. The CDR3 DNA sequence: TGCGCCAGCAGCCCGTTCGAAGGGGGCTCCTATAATTCACCCCTCCACTTT. Amino acids: CASSPFEGGSYNSPLHF.

The chain recombines TRBV12-3 or TRBV12-4 with TRBJ2-1, with a tentative D call TRBD2 (6 bases). Deletions cut 10 bases from V and 4 bases from J, with 17 bases between. CDR3 length: 14 residues. For the CDR3, the DNA is TGTGCCAACGGAATTAGCGGAGTATACAATGAGCAGTTCTTC. Residues: CANGISGVYNEQFF.

This clonotype was counted between two and nine times. This chain joins TRBV19 and TRBJ2-7; D possibly corresponds to TRBD1 (5 bases). The V end lost 4 bases, the J end lost 4 bases, and 20 bases lay between the germline ends. Germline lookup yields CDR1 LNHDA and CDR2 SQIVND (reference sequence). CDR3 length equals 16 residues. The CDR3 bases are TGTGCCAGTAGTACAAGCAGGGTCCCGACACCATACGAGCAGTACTTC. Encoded protein: CASSTSRVPTPYEQYF.

V is TRBV5-1 and J is TRBJ1-4; D might be TRBD1 (6 bases). This CDR3 is 15 amino acids long. The V gene's germline CDR1 is SGHRS and CDR2 YFSETQ. The V gene lost 0 bases and the J gene lost 6 bases, with 12 bases spanning the gap. The CDR3 protein is CASSLGRGLDEKLFF. CDR3 sequence (DNA): TGCGCCAGCAGCTTGGGGCGGGGGCTGGATGAAAAACTGTTTTTT.

Points on this clonotype: Relative to the germline gene, one junction end is altered; a read error may explain this. This chain joins TRBV27 and TRBJ2-3; 8 bases are a match to TRBD2. Germline CDR1 MNHEY, CDR2 SMNVEV (reference sequence). The CDR3 is 12 residues long. The CDR3 coding sequence is TGTGCCAGCAGTAGGCCGGGACTAGAGCTGGATTTT. Translating gives CASSRPGLELDF.

This rearrangement joins TRBV6-5 to TRBJ2-7; D remains ambiguous. Germline values: CDR1 MNHEY, CDR2 SVGAGI. V was trimmed by 10 bases and J by 3 bases, leaving 10 bases between them. There are 11 residues in the CDR3. The CDR3 sequence: CATTNNYEQYF. DNA of the CDR3: TGTGCCACAACTAATAACTACGAGCAGTACTTC.

CDR3 DNA sequence: TGTGCCAGCAGTGAGACAGGGGTGGGAACTGAAGCTTTCTTT. Its protein is CASSETGVGTEAFF. The V gene is TRBV6-1, the J gene TRBJ1-1, with 8 bases lining up with TRBD1. Trimming cost V 3 bases and J 5 bases; bases outside gene matches: 5. Germline CDR1 reads MNHNS; CDR2 reads SASEGT. This CDR3 contains 14 residues.

This clonotype was observed many times. The chain has TRBV9 and TRBJ1-1, with 7 bases lining up with TRBD1. V was clipped by 4 bases and J by 1 base; unmatched bases: 10. This CDR3 has 16 residues. Germline V lookup: CDR1 SGDLS, CDR2 YYNGEE. The CDR3 sequence is CASSPSRTGENTEAFF. CDR3 sequence (DNA): TGTGCCAGCAGCCCCTCTCGGACAGGAGAGAACACTGAAGCTTTCTTT.

In its sample, this clonotype was seen many times. V and J are TRBV12-3 or TRBV12-4 and TRBJ2-3; TRBD2 might be the D (5 bases). The length of the CDR3 is 16 residues. V was pared by 2 bases and J by 1 base, with 13 bases between. The CDR3 loop reads CASSLSRGSGTDTQYF. The CDR3 DNA follows: TGTGCCAGCAGTTTATCAAGAGGGAGCGGCACAGATACGCAGTATTTT.

This clonotype has a handful of counts. This chain connects TRBV4-3 to TRBJ2-2, with D unresolved. The CDR3 is 11 amino acids. The V gene's germline CDR1 is LGHNA and CDR2 YSLEER. The germline V and J ends were trimmed by 1 base and 10 bases, with 4 bases remaining between them. DNA for the CDR3: TGCGCCAGCAGCCAAGGGGTGGAGCTGTTTTTT. This encodes CASSQGVELFF.

V and J are TRBV30 and TRBJ1-5; the D is unclear. Trimming shortened V by 7 bases and J by 6 bases, and 19 bases separated the two germline ends. This CDR3 has 14 amino acids. Germline V CDR1 and CDR2: GTSNPN, SVGIG (reference sequence). CDR3 amino acids: CAYQTTGRSQPQHF. In nucleotides, the CDR3 is TGTGCCTACCAGACTACGGGCAGGTCTCAGCCCCAGCATTTT.

The chain joins TRBV6-5 to TRBJ2-6, with D unresolved. CDR1 is MNHEY and CDR2 is SVGAGI in the germline V gene. This CDR3 has 19 amino acids. Deletions cut 0 bases from V and 1 base from J, with 16 bases between. The chain's CDR3 is CASSYSSQSEPSGANVLTF. The DNA of the CDR3 is TGTGCCAGCAGTTACTCGAGCCAGTCGGAGCCTTCTGGGGCCAACGTCCTGACTTTC.

The chain couples TRBV5-1 to TRBJ2-7; a weak D match, TRBD1 (6 bases). Between the trimmed V and J ends, which lost 7 bases and 5 bases, there was a span of 13 bases. The CDR3 contains 12 residues. Per germline, CDR1 SGHRS and CDR2 YFSETQ. The CDR3 coding sequence is TGCGCCAGCGCTACAACAGGGAACGAGCAGTACTTC. Protein product: CASATTGNEQYF.

This clonotype turned up a few times. The chain couples TRBV7-2 to TRBJ2-1, with D perhaps TRBD1 or TRBD2 (5 bases each). With 1 base removed from V and 5 bases from J, the gap between germline ends came to 12 bases. CDR1 SGHTA and CDR2 FQGNSA come from the germline V gene. The CDR3 contains 15 residues. The CDR3 loop reads CASSLVGGVNNEQFF. CDR3 DNA: TGTGCCAGCAGCTTAGTTGGGGGAGTCAACAATGAGCAGTTCTTC.

This clonotype was detected a few times. The chain has TRBV2 and TRBJ2-3; D may be TRBD2 (6 bases). The CDR3 extends over 15 amino acids. Germline CDR1 SNHLY, CDR2 FYNNEI. V was pared by 6 bases and J by 2 bases, with 15 bases between. CDR3 nucleotides: TGTGCCAGCAGAGGGGACGCGGGGCCCACAGATACGCAGTATTTT. It yields the protein CASRGDAGPTDTQYF. The whole variable domain, filled in from reference TRBV2 and TRBJ2-3, reads EPEVTQTPSHQVTQMGQEVILRCVPISNHLYFYWYRQILGQKVEFLVSFYNNEISEKSEIFDDQFSVERPDGSNFTLKIRSTKLEDSAMYFCASRGDAGPTDTQYFGPGTRLTVL.

This clonotype was seen a few times. V is TRBV14 and J is TRBJ2-7; D is uncertain. The germline V and J ends were trimmed by 4 bases and 3 bases, with 13 bases remaining between them. Germline loops: CDR1 SGHDN, CDR2 FVKESK. The CDR3 covers 14 residues. CDR3 residues: CASSPRPHNYEQYF. The CDR3 DNA reads TGTGCCAGCAGCCCCCGGCCACACAACTACGAGCAGTACTTC. The variable domain in full, with the rest retrieved from reference TRBV14 and TRBJ2-7, is EAGVTQFPSHSVIEKGQTVTLRCDPISGHDNLYWYRRVMGKEIKFLLHFVKESKQDESGMPNNRFLAERTGGTYSTLKVQPAELEDSGVYFCASSPRPHNYEQYFGPGTRLTVT.